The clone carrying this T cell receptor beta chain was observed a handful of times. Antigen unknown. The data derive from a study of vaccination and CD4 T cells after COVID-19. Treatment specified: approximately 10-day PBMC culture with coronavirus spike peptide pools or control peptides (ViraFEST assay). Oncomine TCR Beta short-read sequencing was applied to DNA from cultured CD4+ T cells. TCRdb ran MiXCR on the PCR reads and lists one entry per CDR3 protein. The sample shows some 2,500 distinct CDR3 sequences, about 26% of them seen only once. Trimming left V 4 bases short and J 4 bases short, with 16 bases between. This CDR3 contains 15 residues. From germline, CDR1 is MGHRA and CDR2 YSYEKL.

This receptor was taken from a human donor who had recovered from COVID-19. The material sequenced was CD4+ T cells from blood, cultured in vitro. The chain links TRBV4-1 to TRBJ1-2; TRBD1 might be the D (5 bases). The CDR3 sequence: CASSPDSGRGYGYTF. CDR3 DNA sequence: TGCGCCAGCAGCCCTGACAGCGGTAGGGGCTATGGCTACACCTTC.